The sequence of this TCR beta chain was determined in a study of OX40 agonist ivuxolimab in advanced cancers. Regarding the research as a whole: Ivuxolimab, which targeted the costimulatory receptor OX40 (CD134), was an agonistic, fully human IgG2 monoclonal antibody. A male proportion of almost 85% and a mean age of around 60 years, ranging from 23 to 79, were recorded for the dose-escalation cohort. Peripheral TCRbeta sequencing aimed to test whether ivuxolimab altered TCR sequence diversity and caused clonal T-cell expansion. Of the roughly 51 patients in dose escalation, about 20 had hepatocellular carcinoma, some 15 had melanoma, 9 had renal cell carcinoma and 9 had head and neck cancer. Intravenous ivuxolimab was administered to patients every 2 weeks at six dose levels: 0.01, 0.1, 0.3, 1.5, 3 and 10 mg/kg. Prior anti-PD-1, anti-PD-L1 or anti-CTLA-4 therapy was permitted, and checkpoint inhibitors had been received by about two fifths of dose-escalation patients. The paper describes the monotherapy dose-escalation part (N = 52 patients) of the phase I trial of ivuxolimab. Partial responses were achieved by three dose-escalation patients, of whom one had hepatocellular carcinoma and two had cutaneous melanoma. The paper as a whole reports these results and caveats: Which antigens the clonally expanded peripheral T cells were specific for was not determined. At doses of 0.1 to 3.0 mg/kg, clonal expansion of both CD4+ and CD8+ T cells in blood was seen between baseline and week 6. After ivuxolimab, expanded clones were on average more numerous among CD8+ T cells than among CD4+ T cells. In the 0.1-3.0 mg/kg groups, partial responders had among the lowest normalized peripheral clonal expansion, particularly in CD8+ T cells. Low levels of normalized T-cell clonal expansion were also seen in some patients who did not respond.

For sequencing of the TCRbeta CDR3 region, genomic DNA was extracted from the sorted cells. The immunoSEQ Assay was used for sequencing of TCRbeta CDR3 regions. This immuneACCESS table, as held by TCRdb, lists in-frame sequences with V and J called but not all clones. Of the missing ones, under half trace to an unresolved V gene in checked studies; the others have no known cause. A total of 30,000 to 40,000 clones appear in this sample, roughly four fifths of them only once. The ten largest clonotypes hold roughly 11% of the sample. The trial excluded patients who had a history of autoimmune disease or who were on systemic immunosuppression. In every dose cohort, peripheral blood was drawn for TCR sequencing at baseline, cycle 4 day 1, and cycle 7 day 1. Samples came from an open-label, multicenter, first-in-human phase I dose-escalation trial of ivuxolimab. Adults with locally advanced or metastatic melanoma, renal cell, hepatocellular, or head and neck squamous cell carcinoma were enrolled in the trial. Before TCR sequencing, CD4+ T cells and CD8+ T cells from peripheral blood were sorted into separate populations.

CDR3 length: 13 amino acids, cysteine to phenylalanine. The kept DNA is CDR3 alone, 39 bases in frame from the first base. Relative to germline, V is missing 6 bases and J is missing 4 bases, with 7 bases of the junction outside any gene match. As encoded in the germline V gene, CDR1 is SQVTM while CDR2 is ANQGSEA. As for this clone: Its antigen specificity is not known. It has no much larger one-base neighbor in the sample; base qualities were not kept.

The rearranged chain carries TRBV29-1 and TRBJ2-5, and TRBD1 aligns with 8 junction nucleotides. The sample was CD4+ or CD8+ T cells sorted from blood, taken in a trial of the OX40 agonist ivuxolimab. The clonotype originates from an adult with an advanced solid tumor such as melanoma, head and neck, liver or kidney cancer. CDR3 protein: CSVRTGLGETQYF. The sequenced DNA: TGCAGCGTCAGGACAGGGTTGGGAGAGACCCAGTACTTC.